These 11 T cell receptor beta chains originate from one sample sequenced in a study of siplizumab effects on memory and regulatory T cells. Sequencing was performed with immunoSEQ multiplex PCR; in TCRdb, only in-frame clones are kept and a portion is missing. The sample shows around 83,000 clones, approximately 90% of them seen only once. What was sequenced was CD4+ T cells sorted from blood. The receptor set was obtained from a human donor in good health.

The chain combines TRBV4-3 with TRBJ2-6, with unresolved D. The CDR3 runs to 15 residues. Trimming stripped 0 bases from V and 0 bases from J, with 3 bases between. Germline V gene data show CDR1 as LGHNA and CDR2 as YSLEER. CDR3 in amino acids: CASSQEGSGANVLTF. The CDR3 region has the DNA TGCGCCAGCAGCCAAGAGGGCTCTGGGGCCAACGTCCTGACTTTC.

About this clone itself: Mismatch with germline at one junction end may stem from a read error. The CDR3 sequence: CASSSTGGNEQFF. CDR3 bases: TGTGCTAGCAGCAGTACAGGGGGCAATGAGCAGTTCTTC. The V gene is TRBV7-7, the J gene TRBJ2-1, with 8 positions matching TRBD1. Germline CDR1 SSHAT, CDR2 FNYEAQ (reference sequence). CDR3 length: 13 amino acids.

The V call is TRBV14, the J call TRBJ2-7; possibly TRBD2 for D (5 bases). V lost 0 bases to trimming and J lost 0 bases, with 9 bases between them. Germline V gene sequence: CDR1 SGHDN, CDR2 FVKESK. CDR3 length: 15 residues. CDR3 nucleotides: TGTGCCAGCAGCCAAGAACTAGGACTCTCCTACGAGCAGTACTTC. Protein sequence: CASSQELGLSYEQYF.

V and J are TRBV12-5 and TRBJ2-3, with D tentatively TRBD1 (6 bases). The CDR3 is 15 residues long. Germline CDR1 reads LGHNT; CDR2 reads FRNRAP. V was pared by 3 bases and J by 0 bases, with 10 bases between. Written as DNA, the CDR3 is TGTGCTAGTGGTTTCCCGGGACATAGCACAGATACGCAGTATTTT. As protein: CASGFPGHSTDTQYF.

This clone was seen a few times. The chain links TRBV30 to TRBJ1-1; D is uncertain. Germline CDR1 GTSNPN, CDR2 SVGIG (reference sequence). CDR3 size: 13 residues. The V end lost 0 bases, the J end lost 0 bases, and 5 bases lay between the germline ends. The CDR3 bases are TGTGCCTGGAGTGTGCAAATGAACACTGAAGCTTTCTTT. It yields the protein CAWSVQMNTEAFF.

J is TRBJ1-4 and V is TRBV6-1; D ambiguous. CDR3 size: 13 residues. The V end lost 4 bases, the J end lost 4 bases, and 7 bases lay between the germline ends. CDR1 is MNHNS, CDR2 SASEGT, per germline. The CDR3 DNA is TGTGCCAGCAGTGGGGTCCTTAATGAAAAACTGTTTTTT. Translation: CASSGVLNEKLFF.

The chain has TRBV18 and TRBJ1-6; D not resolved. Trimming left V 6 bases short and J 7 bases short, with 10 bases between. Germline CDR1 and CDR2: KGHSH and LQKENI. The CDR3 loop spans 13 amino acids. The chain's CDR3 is CASSVKANSPLHF. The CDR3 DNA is TGTGCCAGCTCCGTAAAGGCGAATTCACCCCTCCACTTT.

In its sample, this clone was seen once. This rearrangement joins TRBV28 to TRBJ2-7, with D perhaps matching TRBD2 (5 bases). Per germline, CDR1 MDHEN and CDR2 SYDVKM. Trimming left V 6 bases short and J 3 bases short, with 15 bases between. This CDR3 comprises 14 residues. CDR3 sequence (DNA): TGTGCCAGCAGACCCAGCGGAGCAGTCTACGAGCAGTACTTC. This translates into CASRPSGAVYEQYF.

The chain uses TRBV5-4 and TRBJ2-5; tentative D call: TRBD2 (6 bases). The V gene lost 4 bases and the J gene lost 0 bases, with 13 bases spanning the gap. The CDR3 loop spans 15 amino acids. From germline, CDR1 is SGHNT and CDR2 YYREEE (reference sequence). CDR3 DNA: TGTGCCAGCAGCCTAAGCGGGCTCAACCAAGAGACCCAGTACTTC. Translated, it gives CASSLSGLNQETQYF.

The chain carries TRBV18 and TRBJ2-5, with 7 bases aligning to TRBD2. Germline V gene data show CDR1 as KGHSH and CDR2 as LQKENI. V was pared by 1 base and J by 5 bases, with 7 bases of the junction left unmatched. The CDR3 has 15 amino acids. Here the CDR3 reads CASSPRGGAAETQYF. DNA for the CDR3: TGTGCCAGCTCACCACGGGGAGGGGCAGCGGAGACCCAGTACTTC.

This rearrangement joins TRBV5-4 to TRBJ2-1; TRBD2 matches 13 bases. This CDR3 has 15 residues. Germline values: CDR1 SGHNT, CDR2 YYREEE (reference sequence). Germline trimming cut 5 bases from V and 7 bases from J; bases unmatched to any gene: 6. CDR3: CASSSGTSGVNEQFF. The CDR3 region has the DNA TGTGCCAGCAGTTCTGGGACTAGCGGGGTTAATGAGCAGTTCTTC.